Below are 15 T cell receptor beta chains sequenced from a single sample in a study of beta chain features in type 1 diabetes. These receptors lack a known antigen. General study points: Patients with Type 1 diabetes showed moderately but significantly shorter TCRB CDR3s in all four CD4+ subsets.

Sequencing targeted expressed TCRB transcripts, as all isolated RNA had been reverse transcribed. The table came from immunoSEQ multiplex PCR; TCRdb's copy has only in-frame clones and leaves some out. The top ten clones hold approximately 0.022% of a sample with about 740,000 clones, 13% of them seen once. The specimen sequenced was naive CD4+ T cells from blood. These TCRs come from a young man with type 1 diabetes.

This clone was seen a few times. The chain employs TRBV27 and TRBJ1-5, with D possibly being TRBD1 (6 bases). V shed 0 bases and J shed 5 bases, with 11 bases lying between them. Germline assignment: CDR1 MNHEY and CDR2 SMNVEV (reference sequence). This CDR3 region has 15 residues. Written as DNA, the CDR3 is TGTGCCAGCAGTTTATCGTGGACAGCCGATCAGCCCCAGCATTTT. Translated, it gives CASSLSWTADQPQHF.

This clone was observed a few times. The gene calls are TRBV9 and TRBJ2-2; tentative D call: TRBD2 (6 bases). This CDR3 contains 16 residues. Trimming removed 1 base at V and 0 bases at J, with 10 bases between. Germline CDR1 reads SGDLS; CDR2 reads YYNGEE. The DNA for the CDR3 is TGTGCCAGCAGCGTAATGGGACTGGCGAACACCGGGGAGCTGTTTTTT. Translation gives CASSVMGLANTGELFF. Using reference TRBV9 and TRBJ2-2 for the parts outside the CDR3, the full variable domain is DSGVTQTPKHLITATGQRVTLRCSPRSGDLSVYWYQQSLDQGLQFLIQYYNGEERAKGNILERFSAQQFPDLHSELNLSSLELGDSALYFCASSVMGLANTGELFFGEGSRLTVL.

There are a few counts of this clone. Other DNA sequences from this sample encode an identical CDR3 as well. J is TRBJ2-7 and V is TRBV5-6; D not certain. Germline-derived CDR1 and CDR2 are SGHDT and YYEEEE. V was trimmed by 3 bases and J by 4 bases, leaving 5 bases between them. The CDR3 length is 11 residues. The CDR3 DNA sequence: TGTGCCAGCAGCTCCTTTTACGAGCAGTACTTC. This codes for CASSSFYEQYF.

This clone was seen more than once but under ten times. This sequence joins TRBV5-1 and TRBJ2-7, with TRBD1 matching 7 bases. The CDR3 length is 15 residues. In germline, CDR1 is SGHRS, CDR2 YFSETQ. The ends lost 3 bases at V and 3 bases at J; junction bases unmatched: 9. This CDR3 is CASSSAPGQLYEQYF. The DNA of the CDR3 is TGCGCCAGCAGCTCGGCGCCGGGACAGCTCTACGAGCAGTACTTC.

This clone turned up a few times. The chain is built from TRBV5-1 and TRBJ2-1; D might be TRBD2 (6 bases). The CDR3 is 15 residues long. In germline, CDR1 is SGHRS, CDR2 YFSETQ. V shed 1 base and J shed 7 bases, with 15 bases lying between them. DNA for the CDR3: TGCGCCAGCAGCTTGCGGGGACCTGGGACTAATGAGCAGTTCTTC. This codes for CASSLRGPGTNEQFF.

This clone was counted only a few times. This chain joins TRBV11-1 and TRBJ1-1, with a possible D match to TRBD1 (6 bases). Trimming removed 6 bases at V and 1 base at J, with 15 bases between. The V gene's germline CDR1 is SGHAT and CDR2 FQDESV (reference sequence). The CDR3 length is 15 residues. CDR3 sequence: CASRKRGQTNTEAFF. The DNA for the CDR3 is TGTGCCAGCAGAAAAAGGGGACAAACGAACACTGAAGCTTTCTTT.

The chain employs TRBV6-6 and TRBJ2-7; 7 bases fit TRBD1. Germline V gene data show CDR1 as MNHNY and CDR2 as SVGAGI (reference sequence). J gave up 3 bases and V 5 bases, and 7 bases lay outside the gene matches. The CDR3 is made up of 14 amino acids. The CDR3 sequence: CASSPRTGDYEQYF. CDR3 nucleotide sequence: TGTGCCAGCAGTCCTCGGACAGGAGACTACGAGCAGTACTTC.

This clone was detected only a few times. The same CDR3 also results from other DNA sequences found in this sample. The chain uses TRBV30 and TRBJ1-5; possible D gene TRBD1, 5 bases. The ends were cut back, 0 bases at V and 4 bases at J, with 7 bases in the middle. The CDR3 has 13 amino acids. CDR1 and CDR2 from the germline V gene are GTSNPN and SVGIG (reference sequence). The CDR3: CAWSVNRNQPQHF. The CDR3 DNA sequence: TGTGCCTGGAGTGTTAACAGGAATCAGCCCCAGCATTTT.

This clone was recorded a few times. V is TRBV28 and J is TRBJ2-7; 9 bases line up with TRBD1. The J segment lost 7 bases and the V segment lost 5 bases, leaving 12 bases of the junction unmatched. The length of the CDR3 is 15 residues. Per the germline V gene, CDR1 is MDHEN and CDR2 is SYDVKM. The CDR3 region is CASSVPGTGTGEQYF. CDR3 in DNA: TGTGCCAGCAGTGTCCCGGGGACAGGGACAGGAGAGCAGTACTTC. Complete variable domain (other parts from reference TRBV28 and TRBJ2-7): DVKVTQSSRYLVKRTGEKVFLECVQDMDHENMFWYRQDPGLGLRLIYFSYDVKMKEKGDIPEGYSVSREKKERFSLILESASTNQTSMYLCASSVPGTGTGEQYFGPGTRLTVT.

This clone was recorded a few times. This chain connects TRBV27 to TRBJ1-5; possible D gene TRBD1, 5 bases. Germline V gene sequence: CDR1 MNHEY, CDR2 SMNVEV (reference sequence). V was trimmed by 6 bases and J by 6 bases, leaving 15 bases between them. There are 14 residues in the CDR3. CDR3 bases: TGTGCCAGCAGAGGAGGAGGGGATGGTCAGCCCCAGCATTTT. Its protein product is CASRGGGDGQPQHF.

There are a few counts of this clone. Different DNA sequences within this sample yield the same CDR3. The J gene is TRBJ1-1, the V gene TRBV30, with D tentatively TRBD1 (5 bases). The CDR3 has 14 residues. V gave up 0 bases and J gave up 1 base, with 9 bases separating them. Germline V gives CDR1 GTSNPN, CDR2 SVGIG (reference sequence). Here the CDR3 reads CAWSVLGGNTEAFF. For the CDR3, the DNA is TGTGCCTGGAGTGTACTCGGGGGGAACACTGAAGCTTTCTTT.

The chain combines TRBV30 with TRBJ1-2; the D gene is possibly TRBD1 (5 bases). The germline gives CDR1 GTSNPN, CDR2 SVGIG (reference sequence). V lost 1 base to trimming and J lost 6 bases, with 18 bases between them. The CDR3 loop spans 15 amino acids. In DNA form, the CDR3 reads TGTGCCTGGAGTGGGTTGTTAGGAGGGGAAGATGGCTACACCTTC. Its translation: CAWSGLLGGEDGYTF.

V and J are TRBV15 and TRBJ1-6; D call uncertain. CDR3 length: 16 amino acids. Looked up from germline, CDR1 is LNHNV and CDR2 is YYDKDF (reference sequence). The ends were cut back, 0 bases at V and 5 bases at J, with 11 bases in the middle. The chain's CDR3 is CATSREYGDNNSPLHF. CDR3 DNA: TGTGCCACCAGCAGAGAATATGGGGATAATAATTCACCCCTCCACTTT.

This clone has just a few counts. The chain has TRBV21-1 and TRBJ2-7; the D segment call TRBD2 is taken from the table without a DNA check. TRBV21-1 is described as a pseudogene. This CDR3 is 16 amino acids long. The CDR3 DNA is TGTGCCAGCAGCAAAATGAGCGGGGGGCCCTACTACGAGCAGTACTTC. Translated, it gives CASSKMSGGPYYEQYF.

This clone was counted only a few times. This chain links TRBV2 with TRBJ1-2; perhaps TRBD1 as D (5 bases). Trimming removed 11 bases at V and 6 bases at J, with 19 bases between. Germline values: CDR1 SNHLY, CDR2 FYNNEI. The CDR3 totals 13 residues. The CDR3 DNA reads TGTGCCGGAACAGGTCTGCGGGTAGATGGCTACACCTTC. It yields the protein CAGTGLRVDGYTF.